The subject of this entry is one T cell receptor (beta chain). The sample holds one count of this clonotype. The target of this receptor is not known. No per-base quality is available; no much larger clone lies one base away. One read alone is a weak basis. The entry originates in a study of CD8 T cells in Susac syndrome (dated by TCRdb to between 2018 and 2021). As for the study more broadly: The study used repertoire sequencing to test whether antigen drove CD8+ T cell activation and differentiation in Susac syndrome. The paper as a whole reports these results and caveats: The study acknowledged that relatively few individuals were included in the TCR sequencing and HLA analysis.

RNA was extracted using the RNeasy kit, and roughly 0.5 to 1 ug of the RNA was reverse transcribed with random hexamers. The immunoSEQ multiplex PCR assay, covering 54 Vbeta and 13 Jbeta segments, was used to amplify TCR beta CDR3 regions. PCR amplification bias was corrected by using a synthetic template baseline for primer optimization and computational correction. Under the source paper's analysis protocol: Reads were assigned to V, D and J genes according to IMGT and analyzed in immunoSEQ Analyzer, with only productive sequences retained. To calculate clonality, Shannon entropy was normalized by log2 of the number of productive unique sequences and then subtracted from one. For each patient and control, public and private clones were evaluated within the 100 most prevalent clones. A clone was defined as Susac-specific if it was absent from the healthy and MS cohorts, from roughly 980 published viral clones and from other ImmuneACCESS disease sequences. In TCRdb, the public reads were trimmed at Q25 with fastp and aligned with MiXCR, with productive beta chains retained. Each CDR3 protein gets just one entry, which takes the most common genes and DNA from the rows behind it. The V and J calls and clone size are TCRdb's, not the authors'. This sample has around 71,000 distinct CDR3 sequences in its table, and under 96% of those were observed once. More than 0.09% of the sample rests with the top ten.

V and J are truncated by 5 bases and 7 bases respectively, leaving an intervening sequence of 15 bases. CDR1 LGHDT and CDR2 YNNKEL were looked up in the germline V gene (reference sequence). Including the terminal cysteine and phenylalanine, the CDR3 comprises 15 residues. Only the CDR3 DNA stays, 45 bases, in frame from base 1. Peripheral blood CD8+ and CD4+ T cells from healthy donors, Susac syndrome patients and multiple sclerosis patients were profiled by high-throughput TCR beta sequencing. The multiple sclerosis controls were treatment-naive patients whose relapsing-remitting disease, either stable or active, fulfilled the revised McDonald criteria. Bulk CD8+ and CD4+ T cells were purified magnetically by negative isolation, whereas CD8+ TEMRA cells were enriched by FACS. Blood was drawn into EDTA tubes, processed within 24 hours, and PBMCs were isolated by density gradient centrifugation. PBMCs intended for TCR sequencing were cryopreserved in liquid nitrogen and thawed later in a water bath at 37 degrees C. The sorted or isolated CD4+, CD8+ and CD8+ TEMRA cells reached a purity of at least 90%.

Source material: CD4+ T cells from PBMCs. This receptor chain uses TRBV3-1 and TRBJ1-6; 5 matching bases give a weak D call of TRBD1. This clonotype originated in a human donor with multiple sclerosis. The CDR3: CASSSQRGFNSPLHF. The nucleotide sequence reads TGTGCCAGCAGCTCCCAAAGGGGTTTCAATTCACCCCTCCACTTT. Extended through the reference TRBV3-1 and TRBJ1-6 proteins, this CDR3 yields the full variable domain: DTAVSQTPKYLVTQMGNDKSIKCEQNLGHDTMYWYKQDSKKFLKIMFSYNNKELIINETVPNRFSPKSPDKAHLNLHINSLELGDSAVYFCASSSQRGFNSPLHFGNGTRLTVT.